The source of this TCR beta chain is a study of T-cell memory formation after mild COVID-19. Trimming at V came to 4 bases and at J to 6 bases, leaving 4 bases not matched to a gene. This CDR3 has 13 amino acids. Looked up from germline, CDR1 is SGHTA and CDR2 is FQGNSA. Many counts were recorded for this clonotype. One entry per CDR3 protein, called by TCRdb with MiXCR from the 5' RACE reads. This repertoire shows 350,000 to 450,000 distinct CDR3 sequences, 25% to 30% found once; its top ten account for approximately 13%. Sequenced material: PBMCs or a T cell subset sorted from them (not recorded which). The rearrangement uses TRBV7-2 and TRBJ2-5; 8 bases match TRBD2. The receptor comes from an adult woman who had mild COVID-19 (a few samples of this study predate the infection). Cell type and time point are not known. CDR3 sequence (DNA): TGTGCCAGCAGCTCGGGAGGGCCGCAGACCCAGTACTTC. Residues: CASSSGGPQTQYF.